These T cell receptor beta chains were read from a single sample in a study of spatial heterogeneity in lung cancer. TCRdb fed the 5' RACE reads into MiXCR, producing one record per CDR3 protein. This sample has tens of thousands of distinct CDR3 sequences, with 10% to 15% found just once. The sequencing used PBMCs, collected at surgery. These receptor sequences come from a male donor with early-stage non-small cell lung cancer. The CDR3 runs from the conserved cysteine through the conserved F or W. The D gene is left open where the match is weak. Not all rows give a size; the values are once, few, many and, for expanded clones, a class.

d_gene	v_gene	abundance	j_gene	CDR3nt	CDR3aa
.	TRBV7-9	few	TRBJ2-7	TGTGCCAGCAGCCCGGGGACGACCAGCTCCTACGAGCAGTACTTC	CASSPGTTSSYEQYF
.	TRBV20-1	few	TRBJ2-1	TGCAGTGCTAGATCACCTTTCTCGGGGGACAATGAGCAGTTCTTC	CSARSPFSGDNEQFF
.	TRBV20-1	.	TRBJ1-2	TGCAGTGCTAGCGTGACAAGTGGCTACACCTTC	CSASVTSGYTF
.	TRBV3-1	many	TRBJ2-1	TGTGCCAGCAGCCAAGAGGTTGGGGTCCTCAATGAGCAGTTCTTC	CASSQEVGVLNEQFF
.	TRBV12-5	many	TRBJ1-1	TGTGCTAGTAGGGGAAACACTGAAGCTTTCTTT	CASRGNTEAFF
.	TRBV6-2/TRBV6-3	many	TRBJ2-7	TGTGCCAGCAGTACCCCCGGCGAGCAGTACTTC	CASSTPGEQYF
TRBD2	TRBV7-2	few	TRBJ2-7	TGTGCCAGCACCGCTAGCGGGGTAAGCTCCTACGAGCAGTACTTC	CASTASGVSSYEQYF
.	TRBV5-1	few	TRBJ1-1	TGCGCCAGCAGAGTGGTGGGGAACACTGAAGCTTTCTTT	CASRVVGNTEAFF
TRBD2	TRBV5-6	.	TRBJ2-3	TGTGCCAGCAGCGTCGGGGGGAATACGCAGTATTTT	CASSVGGNTQYF
.	TRBV28	many	TRBJ2-7	TGTGCCAGCCAGACAGCTTCAAGCTCCTACGAGCAGTACTTC	CASQTASSSYEQYF
TRBD2	TRBV5-1	few	TRBJ2-3	TGCGCCAGCAGCCCCCGACTAGCGGGAGACACAGATACGCAGTATTTT	CASSPRLAGDTDTQYF
.	TRBV6-6	.	TRBJ2-7	TGTGCCAGCAGCCCTTCGGGCGAGCAGTACTTC	CASSPSGEQYF
.	TRBV7-9	many	TRBJ1-1	TGCGCCAGCAGCTTGGGAACGGGGGAAGCTTTCTTT	CASSLGTGEAFF
.	TRBV6-2/TRBV6-3	.	TRBJ1-2	TGTGCCAGCAGTTCGCCGCGGAAGACAGGAGGGCGTGATGGCTACACCTTC	CASSSPRKTGGRDGYTF
.	TRBV24-1	.	TRBJ1-1	TGTGCCACCAGTGATGGAGTCGGTGCTTTCTTT	CATSDGVGAFF
.	TRBV6-6	.	TRBJ1-1	TGTGCCAGCAGAACAACAGGGTTGGGAGGGAGGAACACTGAAGCTTTCTTT	CASRTTGLGGRNTEAFF
TRBD1	TRBV6-2/TRBV6-3	.	TRBJ2-7	TGTGCCAGCAGTCCCGGGACAGGGCTCTACGAGCAGTACTTC	CASSPGTGLYEQYF
TRBD2	TRBV7-9	many	TRBJ2-1	TGTGCCAGCAGCCATTCAGGCGGGAGTGATGAGCAGTTCTTC	CASSHSGGSDEQFF
TRBD1	TRBV12-3/TRBV12-4	few	TRBJ2-5	TGTGCCAGCAGCATGGGACAGGGATCAGAGACCCAGTACTTC	CASSMGQGSETQYF
TRBD1	TRBV12-3/TRBV12-4	few	TRBJ1-2	TGTGCCAGCAGACGGACAGGGGGAGGTCAAAATGGCTACACCTTC	CASRRTGGGQNGYTF
.	TRBV5-1	.	TRBJ1-1	TGCGCCAGCAGCCGTGACAATCCCCCCAACACTGAAGCTTTCTTT	CASSRDNPPNTEAFF
TRBD1	TRBV4-2	few	TRBJ1-5	TGTGCCAGCAGCCCCCTGGTGGTCGCAGGGGGCATGAATCAGCCCCAGCATTTT	CASSPLVVAGGMNQPQHF
TRBD2	TRBV20-1	few	TRBJ2-7	TGCAGTGCTAGGCGAGGGGTTAGCGGGAGACTGCCCGAGCAGTACTTC	CSARRGVSGRLPEQYF